The next 30 T cell receptor beta chains were all read from a single sample in a study of T cell repertoires in cytomegalovirus infection. No antigen has been identified for these receptors. TCRdb recomputed calls from the reads with MiXCR, one row per CDR3 protein. Among hundreds of thousands of distinct CDR3 sequences, around 30% were seen once, and the ten largest hold roughly 16%. This sample comprised cultured PBMCs, obtained from culture after CMV antigen stimulation. The receptors shown here come from a human donor in good health (CMV status not recorded). Some clones in this sample may be carry-over from other donors' samples.

The chain is built from TRBV11-2 and TRBJ2-4; 8 nucleotides agree with TRBD2. CDR1 SGHAT and CDR2 FQNNGV come from the germline V gene. The trim removed 3 bases at V and 8 bases at J, leaving 15 bases unmatched. The CDR3 totals 17 residues. The CDR3 bases are TGTGCCAGCAGCTTCGACCTCTCCGGAGCGGGAGTTGACATTCAGTACTTC. Translated, it gives CASSFDLSGAGVDIQYF.

The chain uses TRBV6-2 or TRBV6-3 and TRBJ1-4, with 8 bases aligning to TRBD1. Per the germline V gene, CDR1 is MNHEY and CDR2 is SVGEGT. V dropped 4 bases and J dropped 8; count of bases not matched to a gene: 12. This CDR3 region has 16 residues. The CDR3 protein is CASSSGQGSSREKLFF. CDR3 coding DNA: TGTGCCAGCAGTTCAGGACAGGGTTCTTCTCGGGAAAAACTGTTTTTT.

The chain recombines TRBV12-5 with TRBJ1-1, with 7 positions matching TRBD1. The length of the CDR3 is 11 residues. J gave up 11 bases and V 6 bases, and 6 bases lay outside the gene matches. The germline V gene has CDR1 LGHNT and CDR2 FRNRAP. CDR3 bases: TGTGCTAGTGGAGTTGACAGGGACGCTTTCTTT. Residues: CASGVDRDAFF.

In the case of this clonotype: One base away lies a much larger clone, so this may be a sequencing read error. The missing conserved phenylalanine or tryptophan at the end of this CDR3 makes a read error likely. The chain links TRBV7-2 to TRBJ2-2; D is unclear. CDR1 SGHTA and CDR2 FQGNSA come from the germline V gene. Trimming shortened V by 5 bases and J by 1 base, and 14 bases separated the two germline ends. There are 16 residues in the CDR3. The CDR3 protein is CASSQLGPGNTGELFS. Written as DNA, the CDR3 is TGTGCCAGCAGCCAACTTGGCCCGGGGAACACCGGGGAGCTGTTTTCT.

This sequence joins TRBV7-3 and TRBJ2-5; the match to TRBD2 covers 7 bases. Germline CDR1 SGHTA, CDR2 FQGTGA. The CDR3 is 15 amino acids. Trimming removed 5 bases from V and 7 bases from J; junction bases left unmatched: 13. The CDR3 reads CASSRLAWTRATQYF. DNA of the CDR3: TGTGCCAGCAGCCGCCTGGCCTGGACTAGGGCGACCCAGTACTTC.

This clonotype was seen a handful of times. This rearrangement joins TRBV7-3 to TRBJ1-1; D not certain. This CDR3 has 14 residues. V was shortened by 1 base and J by 2 bases, with 8 bases between the two germline ends. Germline V gene lookup returns CDR1 SGHTA and CDR2 FQGTGA. The CDR3 is CASSLSAVNTEAFF. In DNA, the CDR3 is TGTGCCAGCAGCTTAAGTGCAGTAAACACTGAAGCTTTCTTT.

This clonotype was observed a handful of times. The chain recombines TRBV6-2 or TRBV6-3 with TRBJ1-2, with D tentatively TRBD1 (5 bases). The germline V and J ends were trimmed by 0 bases and 7 bases, with 15 bases remaining between them. Germline CDR1 and CDR2: MNHEY and SVGEGT. This CDR3 has 15 amino acids. CDR3 coding DNA: TGTGCCAGCAGTTACTCTGACAGAAGAATAATTGGCTACACCTTC. Protein product: CASSYSDRRIIGYTF.

The table lists this clonotype with many counts. The chain combines TRBV7-8 with TRBJ2-5; TRBD1 is a possible D gene (5 bases). This CDR3 region has 16 residues. Trimming shortened V by 0 bases and J by 4 bases, and 15 bases separated the two germline ends. CDR1 is SGHVS, CDR2 FQNEAQ, per germline. The CDR3 sequence is CASSLAFAGWSETQYF. In DNA, the CDR3 is TGTGCCAGCAGCTTAGCGTTCGCAGGGTGGTCAGAGACCCAGTACTTC.

The chain joins TRBV20-1 to TRBJ2-1, with unresolved D. The CDR3 is 14 amino acids. Germline CDR1 and CDR2: DFQATT and SNEGSKA (reference sequence). Trimming pared 3 bases from V and 6 bases from J, leaving 15 bases between. CDR3 region: CSARGSYGLNEQFF. For the CDR3, the DNA is TGCAGTGCTAGGGGTAGCTACGGTCTCAATGAGCAGTTCTTC.

The rearrangement joins TRBV28 to TRBJ2-5; the D is unclear. The CDR3 length is 13 residues. V was cut by 5 bases and J by 1 base, with 8 bases left in between. Germline V lookup: CDR1 MDHEN, CDR2 SYDVKM. The CDR3 spells CASSMAVQETQYF. The CDR3 DNA reads as TGTGCCAGCAGTATGGCCGTCCAAGAGACCCAGTACTTC.

This clonotype was seen many times. The chain combines TRBV7-2 with TRBJ1-4; perhaps TRBD1 as D (6 bases). V lost 5 bases and J lost 8, with 12 bases in between. The germline V gene has CDR1 SGHTA and CDR2 FQGNSA. The CDR3 loop spans 13 amino acids. The CDR3 here is CASSNRAGEKLFF. In DNA, the CDR3 is TGTGCCAGCAGCAACAGGGCGGGGGAAAAACTGTTTTTT.

The chain has TRBV27 and TRBJ2-7, with D perhaps being TRBD1 or TRBD2 (5 bases each). This CDR3 has 14 amino acids. Trimming cost V 4 bases and J 3 bases, with 13 bases left between them. Germline V gene data show CDR1 as MNHEY and CDR2 as SMNVEV (reference sequence). The CDR3 bases are TGTGCCAGCAGTTCCTCCGGGACGCACTACGAGCAGTACTTC. This codes for CASSSSGTHYEQYF.

The genes are TRBV19 and TRBJ1-5; 10 bases agree with TRBD1. The germline CDR1 and CDR2 sequences are LNHDA and SQIVND (reference sequence). The V segment lost 4 bases and the J segment 4 bases; nucleotides outside the gene matches: 4. The CDR3 has 15 amino acids. Here the CDR3 reads CASSTLDRGNQPQHF. The CDR3 nucleotides read TGTGCCAGTAGTACCCTGGACAGGGGGAATCAGCCCCAGCATTTT.

This clonotype showed up many times. The V gene is TRBV7-6, the J gene TRBJ2-1; D call uncertain. The CDR3 extends over 14 amino acids. CDR1 SGHVS and CDR2 FNYEAQ come from the germline V gene. V shed 1 base and J shed 1 base, with 5 bases lying between them. The CDR3 loop is CASSLGGSYNEQFF. The CDR3 DNA reads as TGTGCCAGCAGCTTAGGGGGATCCTACAATGAGCAGTTCTTC.

In its sample, this clonotype was seen once. The chain joins TRBV29-1 to TRBJ2-4; 10 positions agree with TRBD2. CDR3 length: 15 amino acids. Germline values: CDR1 SQVTM, CDR2 ANQGSEA. Trimming removed 3 bases from V and 4 bases from J; junction bases left unmatched: 6. In nucleotides, the CDR3 is TGCAGCGTTGATCTTCTAGCGGGAGCAAAAAACATTCAGTACTTC. It translates to CSVDLLAGAKNIQYF.

On this clonotype: A junction boundary mismatches the germline segment, possibly from a read error. The CDR3 DNA is TGTGCCAGCAGCTTGGGGGCAGGGAACTCTGGAAACACCATATATTTT. Its protein product is CASSLGAGNSGNTIYF. This chain connects TRBV5-3 to TRBJ1-3; TRBD1 is a possible D gene (6 bases). TRBV5-3 is an ORF, and what it does is uncertain. This CDR3 has 16 residues.

The V call is TRBV4-1, the J call TRBJ2-2, with TRBD2 matching 9 bases. Germline lookup yields CDR1 MGHRA and CDR2 YSYEKL. This CDR3 is 17 amino acids long. V dropped 1 base and J dropped 0; count of bases not matched to a gene: 3. For the CDR3, the DNA is TGCGCCAGCAGCCAAGGGCCTAGCGGGGCGAACACCGGGGAGCTGTTTTTT. Amino acids: CASSQGPSGANTGELFF.

The rearrangement uses TRBV4-3 and TRBJ2-7, with TRBD1 identical over 7 bases. CDR1 and CDR2 from the germline V gene are LGHNA and YSLEER. The V segment lost 0 bases and the J segment 3 bases; nucleotides outside the gene matches: 5. CDR3 length: 15 residues. CDR3 nucleotide sequence: TGCGCCAGCAGCCAAGAGGGACAGTCGCGCTACGAGCAGTACTTC. This sequence encodes CASSQEGQSRYEQYF.

V usage is TRBV6-5 and J usage is TRBJ2-3; 14 nucleotides agree with TRBD2. Per the germline V gene, CDR1 is MNHEY and CDR2 is SVGAGI. The CDR3 loop spans 22 amino acids. Trimming at V came to 0 bases and at J to 6 bases, leaving 20 bases not matched to a gene. CDR3 region: CASSYSSGGKMGLAGVADTQYF. The DNA of the CDR3 is TGTGCCAGCAGTTACTCGTCGGGGGGGAAAATGGGACTAGCGGGAGTGGCGGATACGCAGTATTTT.

This clonotype was detected many times. V gene TRBV6-1 combines with J gene TRBJ2-5; D is undetermined. Germline V gene lookup returns CDR1 MNHNS and CDR2 SASEGT. V lost 4 bases to trimming and J lost 4 bases, with 16 bases between them. The CDR3 is 15 amino acids. CDR3 region: CASSGESWGSETQYF. DNA for the CDR3: TGTGCCAGCAGTGGTGAGAGTTGGGGTTCAGAGACCCAGTACTTC.

V is TRBV7-2 and J is TRBJ2-5; 11 bases align to TRBD2. Germline CDR1 reads SGHTA; CDR2 reads FQGNSA. Losses at the gene ends were 6 bases for V and 5 bases for J; bases not matched to a gene: 8. This CDR3 has 15 amino acids. CDR3 protein: CASSSWASGGETQYF. The CDR3 nucleotides are TGTGCCAGCAGTTCTTGGGCTAGCGGGGGGGAGACCCAGTACTTC.

This clonotype was observed a few times. The gene calls are TRBV7-2 and TRBJ2-1; 8 nucleotides line up with TRBD2. The CDR3 runs to 15 residues. Germline V gene data show CDR1 as SGHTA and CDR2 as FQGNSA. With 5 bases clipped from V and 4 bases from J, the junction kept 7 bases outside the gene matches. In nucleotides, the CDR3 is TGTGCCAGCAGCCGCGTTTTAGCGGGATACAATGAGCAGTTCTTC. Its translation: CASSRVLAGYNEQFF.

The sample holds a few counts of this clonotype. The chain carries TRBV6-5 and TRBJ2-5, with D perhaps matching TRBD1 (6 bases). This CDR3 has 14 residues. Between the trimmed V and J ends, which lost 6 bases and 0 bases, there was a span of 11 bases. The germline V gene has CDR1 MNHEY and CDR2 SVGAGI. The CDR3 spells CASRRDKYQETQYF. The CDR3, as DNA: TGTGCCAGCAGACGGGACAAGTACCAAGAGACCCAGTACTTC.

This clonotype was seen only a few times. V and J are TRBV6-5 and TRBJ2-1; 8 nucleotides align to TRBD2. Germline CDR1 and CDR2: MNHEY and SVGAGI. The CDR3 loop spans 14 amino acids. V trimming: 3 bases; J trimming: 3 bases; junction bases outside the gene matches: 1. For the CDR3, the DNA is TGTGCCAGCAGTTATACTAGCGGCTACAATGAGCAGTTCTTC. This gives the protein CASSYTSGYNEQFF.

The sample holds one count of this clonotype. The chain employs TRBV4-1 and TRBJ1-1, with 7 positions matching TRBD1. Unmatched junction bases numbered 4, after V lost 6 bases and J lost 6 bases. CDR3 size: 12 residues. CDR1 is MGHRA and CDR2 is YSYEKL in the germline V gene. This CDR3 is CASSFTGAEAFF. In DNA form, the CDR3 reads TGCGCCAGCAGTTTCACAGGGGCTGAAGCTTTCTTT.

The rearrangement uses TRBV12-5 and TRBJ2-3; D is unclear. CDR3 length: 16 residues. Per the germline V gene, CDR1 is LGHNT and CDR2 is FRNRAP. Trimming stripped 0 bases from V and 1 base from J, with 11 bases between. As DNA, the CDR3 is TGTGCTAGTGGTTTGGTCAGAGGTTACGGCACAGATACGCAGTATTTT. Translation gives CASGLVRGYGTDTQYF.

This chain joins TRBV7-4 and TRBJ2-1, with 9 bases identical to TRBD2. CDR1 and CDR2 from the germline V gene are SGHVT and SQSDAQ. The CDR3 is 12 residues long. In nucleotides, the CDR3 is TGTGGTGGGCGGGAGGGATACAATGAGCAGTTCTTC. This codes for CGGREGYNEQFF.

This clonotype was counted a few times. The rearrangement links TRBV6-5 to TRBJ1-4, with 10 nucleotides matching TRBD1. Trimming cost V 6 bases and J 7 bases; bases outside gene matches: 11. The CDR3 extends over 16 amino acids. CDR1 MNHEY and CDR2 SVGAGI come from the germline V gene. The CDR3 nucleotides read TGTGCCAGCAGCCGAAAGGCCGGGACAGGGGTTGAAAAACTGTTTTTT. Translating gives CASSRKAGTGVEKLFF.

The chain is built from TRBV29-1 and TRBJ2-5; D is unclear. The CDR3 spans 10 residues. The V end lost 6 bases, the J end lost 8 bases, and 10 bases lay between the germline ends. Germline CDR1 SQVTM, CDR2 ANQGSEA. The CDR3 DNA follows: TGCAGCGTCACCGCTGAAACCCAGTACTTC. Translation gives CSVTAETQYF.

CDR3 sequence reads: CSATGLADTSTDTQYF. Here the CDR3 DNA reads TGCAGTGCTACAGGACTAGCGGATACTAGCACAGATACGCAGTATTTT. The chain links TRBV20-1 to TRBJ2-3, with 10 bases lining up with TRBD2. Losses at the gene ends were 4 bases for V and 0 bases for J; bases not matched to a gene: 7. The CDR3 is 16 amino acids. The germline V gene encodes CDR1 DFQATT and CDR2 SNEGSKA (reference sequence).